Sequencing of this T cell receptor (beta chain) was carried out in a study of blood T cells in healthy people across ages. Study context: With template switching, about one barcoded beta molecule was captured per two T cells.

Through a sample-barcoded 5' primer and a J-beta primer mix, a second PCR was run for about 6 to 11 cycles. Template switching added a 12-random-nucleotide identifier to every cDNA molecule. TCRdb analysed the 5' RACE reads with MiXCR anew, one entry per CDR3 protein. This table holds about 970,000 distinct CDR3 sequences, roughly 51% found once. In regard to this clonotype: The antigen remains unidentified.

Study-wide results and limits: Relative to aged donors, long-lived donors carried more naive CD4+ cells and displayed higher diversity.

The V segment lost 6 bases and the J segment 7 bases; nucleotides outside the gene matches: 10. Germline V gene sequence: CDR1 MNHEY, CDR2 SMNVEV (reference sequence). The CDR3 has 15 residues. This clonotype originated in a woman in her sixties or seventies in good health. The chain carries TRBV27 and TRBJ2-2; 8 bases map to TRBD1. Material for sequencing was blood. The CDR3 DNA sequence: TGTGCCAGCAGCCCCCGTGGGGACAGGAGCGGGGAGCTGTTTTTT. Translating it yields CASSPRGDRSGELFF.